This T cell receptor (beta chain) comes out of a study of T cells after somatic rescue of genetic block. The repertoire was sequenced with immunoSEQ multiplex PCR; TCRdb's copy has only in-frame clones and lacks some. The sample shows roughly 70,000 clones, about 92% of them seen only once. The CDR3 sequence is 11 residues long. Germline assignment: CDR1 SGHAT and CDR2 FQNNGV. This clone was picked up one time. One end of the junction is discordant with germline, which a read error may explain. Sequences were obtained from peripheral blood mononuclear cells (PBMCs). V usage is TRBV11-2 and J usage is TRBJ2-7; D ambiguous. This receptor was identified in a man aged 40-49 years. The chain's CDR3 is CASSLDNEQYF. CDR3 coding DNA: TGTGCCAGCAGCCTAGACAACGAGCAGTACTTC.